This record looks at one T cell receptor beta chain sequence and its context. In this sample, this clonotype turned up many times. Its cognate antigen has yet to be identified. No base quality values were provided; no much bigger clone lies one nucleotide off. The donors were roughly 40 Caucasian individuals from Russia, aged 6 to 90 years, who were systemically healthy. Each donor gave 8 to 10 milliliters of peripheral blood, collected into EDTA-treated Vacutainer tubes. Ficoll-Paque density-gradient centrifugation was used to isolate PBMCs, with at least 7 million per sample. Total RNA was extracted from PBMCs with Trizol reagent, with at least 5.5 micrograms obtained per sample. For every donor, an aliquot of PBMCs went through flow cytometry to measure the percentages of naive CD45RAhigh/CD27high T cells. The data were obtained in a study of blood T cells in healthy people across ages (dated by TCRdb to the mid-2010s). Regarding the research as a whole: Template switching captured roughly one uniquely barcoded TCR beta cDNA molecule per two T cells in model experiments. The donors were split into four age groups: young (average about 15 years), middle-aged (about 40), aged (over 55) and long-lived (over 80). Two additional independent replicas of 1 million unique cDNA reads from the same blood draw were analyzed for two donors (one aged 18 to 30 and one aged 80 or older). To track age-related changes in TCR beta repertoire diversity, the study relied on deep sequencing normalized with unique cDNA molecular identifiers.

The receptor library was made with 5' RACE. The instrument was an Illumina HiSeq 2500. A second roughly 6 to 12 cycle PCR used a sample-barcoded 5' primer and a J-beta primer mix. A unique molecular identifier was introduced onto each TCR beta cDNA molecule by a template-switch 5' adaptor carrying 12 random nucleotides. At least 2.5 million CDR3-containing paired-end reads were obtained from each sample. First-strand cDNA was synthesized from all RNA with the Mint cDNA synthesis kit, primed by a TRBC-specific oligonucleotide. All cDNA was treated with uracil-DNA glycosylase and then went through a first 18-cycle PCR with the universal primers M1SS and BC2_uni_R. In the paper's pipeline: Normalization of each sample was performed by random selection of 1 million high-quality reads, each carrying a distinct molecular identifier. Instead of being binned into consensus sequences, reads with shared molecular identifiers were discarded. MiTCR, set to a Q25 quality threshold and the strictest error-elimination algorithm, was used for CDR3 identification, clonotype clustering and error correction. A nonparametric unseen species model using Euler transformation provided a lower-bound estimate of total TCR beta diversity. TCRdb handled the public reads itself, with Q25 trimming in fastp and clone calling in MiXCR, and kept productive beta chains. Every CDR3 protein is listed once, alongside the most common genes and DNA of its rows. TCRdb's processing, not the authors', yielded these V and J calls. Present in this sample are about 800,000 distinct CDR3 sequences, roughly 25% of which were seen just once. The ten largest make up under 4% of the sample.

V is pared back by 3 bases and J by 4 bases, with 11 bases lying between the germline termini. For CDR1 and CDR2, the germline V gene lists SGDLS and YYNGEE. The CDR3 sequence holds 14 residues, the cysteine and phenylalanine included. Solely the CDR3 DNA is kept, with 42 bases framed from the first base. The paper's findings and limits, for the study overall: Bulk unsorted PBMC profiling prevented conclusive comparison of naive and antigen-experienced compartments. Estimates of total diversity from one million sequenced T cells were regarded as lower bounds and underestimates. As age increased, observed TCR beta diversity per million T cells dropped in a roughly linear way, and a significant reduction was already evident by age about 40. Compared with the aged group, more naive CD4+ T cells, fewer expanded clones and increased TCR diversity were shown by the long-lived group, suggesting age selection. The CMV infection status of donors was not known, potentially confounding age-related changes in expanded clonotypes. There was a strong correlation between observed TCR beta diversity and the percentage of naive T cells measured by flow cytometry.

A further study also used this sample, focusing on T cells of mothers and their children. The second investigation adds: The donors were nine systemically healthy Caucasian individuals, made up of three mothers and their six children. cDNA synthesis consumed the entire amount of extracted RNA, loaded at 1.5 ug RNA in each 15 ul reaction. Sample barcodes and 2-4 random nucleotides were added via the M1S primer in the second PCR. More than 8.5 million TCR beta CDR3 reads were obtained from each mother, and roughly 3 million reads were obtained from each child. In both related and unrelated pairs, thymic selection shapes the output of TCR recombination in a similar way, with inherited differences having only a minor effect. Normalized repertoire overlap was always found to be slightly, but never significantly, higher in related mother-child pairs than in unrelated mother-child pairs. With a sensitivity of roughly 93 clones per million clonotypes, no persistent microchimeric T cell clones were detected. To look for features that set related mother-child pairs apart from unrelated individuals, the researchers ran deep NGS to compare the TCR beta repertoires of mothers and children. The mean age was roughly 36 +/- 4 years for the mothers and around 10 +/- 4 years for the children. After adapter ligation was performed with NEBNext reagents, the libraries were sequenced on an Illumina HiSeq 2000 with 100+100 nt paired-end reads. Mother and child libraries were prepared a month apart and sequenced in separate runs to prevent cross-contamination. For each donor, somewhere between about 500,000 and 2,000,000 distinct TCR beta clonotypes were identified. Naive TCR beta clonotypes were estimated from low-frequency clonotypes matched to each donor's FACS-determined naive share, without sorting.

Sequencing was carried out using blood. The rearranged chain carries TRBV9 and TRBJ1-3; possibly the D gene is TRBD1, per 5 matching bases. The clonotype comes from a boy between 10 and 17 years old in good health. This receptor has the CDR3 CASSDRDGGNTIYF. Read as DNA, the sequence is TGTGCCAGCAGCGACCGGGACGGAGGAAACACCATATATTTT.